This TCR beta chain was documented in a study of blood T cell repertoires in COVID-19. Study-level information: Specimens from acute and convalescent COVID-19 originated in the United States, Italy and Spain. T cells, B-cell-depleted T cells, or PBMCs provided the cDNA or gDNA that served as material.

The table came from immunoSEQ multiplex PCR; TCRdb's copy has only in-frame clones and leaves some out. The sample yields hundreds of thousands of clones, more than 85% seen once. This clone was observed once. Material: peripheral blood. The clonotype comes from a woman aged 30 to 39 with acute or convalescent COVID-19.

CDR3 in DNA: TGTGCCAGCAGCTTAGAAGGGGGGGAAGAGACCCAGTACTTC. Protein product: CASSLEGGEETQYF. The chain carries TRBV11-2 and TRBJ2-5, with D tentatively TRBD2 (7 bases). The CDR3 runs 14 residues. The V and J ends lost 0 bases and 3 bases respectively, with 8 bases between them. Germline CDR1 and CDR2: SGHAT and FQNNGV. The entire variable domain, with the rest obtained from reference TRBV11-2 and TRBJ2-5, is as follows: EAGVAQSPRYKIIEKRQSVAFWCNPISGHATLYWYQQILGQGPKLLIQFQNNGVVDDSQLPKDRFSAERLKGVDSTLKIQPAKLEDSAVYLCASSLEGGEETQYFGPGTRLLVL.